This TCR beta chain is from a study of T-cell reconstitution after alpha-beta-depleted transplantation in children. Unique molecular identifiers were incorporated during preparation of the TCRbeta library. From the PCR reads, TCRdb called clonotypes with MiXCR, one entry per CDR3 protein. The data hold some 500,000 distinct CDR3 sequences, with around 17% observed a single time. This clonotype was recorded once. With 5 bases clipped from V and 2 bases from J, the junction kept 9 bases outside the gene matches. The length of the CDR3 is 15 residues. The sequence came from a human donor who donated a stem cell graft to a child with acute lymphoblastic leukemia. The rearrangement links TRBV12-3 or TRBV12-4 to TRBJ2-7, with 7 positions matching TRBD1. The sequencing here drew on PBMCs from the stem cell graft donor, taken from the stem cell graft. DNA of the CDR3: TGTGCCAGCAGTATCAGGGGGTTAAGGACCTACGAGCAGTACTTC. Translating it yields CASSIRGLRTYEQYF.